The 15 T cell receptor beta chains reported below all come from one sample, sequenced in a study of T and B cells in COVID-19 patients (dated by TCRdb to the early 2020s). TCRdb names Illumina MiSeq as the instrument used. Multiplex PCR with BIOMED2 TRB-A/B primer pools was used to amplify the TRB rearrangements. TCRdb reran the public reads through fastp at Q25 and MiXCR, keeping productive beta chains. Entries are consolidated by CDR3 protein sequence, retaining the most common genes and DNA. The sample table holds 4,500 to 6,500 distinct CDR3 sequences, of which 25% to 30% were seen once. Of the sample, roughly 21% falls within the top ten clones. Genomic DNA extracted from blood was used in amounts of 250-500 ng for amplification of TRB repertoires. Sequencing used blood. These receptors were collected from a human donor with active COVID-19.

This clonotype qualifies as medium-sized. The V and J genes are TRBV5-4 and TRBJ2-3, with a weak D call TRBD2 (6 bases). The CDR3 runs 16 residues. V gave up 3 bases and J gave up 4 bases, with 18 bases separating them. From germline, CDR1 is SGHNT and CDR2 YYREEE (reference sequence). DNA for the CDR3: TGTGCCAGCAGCTCCTGGACTCAGGAGGGCCCAGATACGCAGTATTTT. It encodes CASSSWTQEGPDTQYF.

This clonotype has just one count. This chain connects TRBV7-4 to TRBJ2-1, with D perhaps given as TRBD1 or TRBD2 (5 bases each). This CDR3 contains 14 residues. The germline V gene encodes CDR1 SGHVT and CDR2 SQSDAQ. Trimming removed 5 bases from V and 4 bases from J, with 12 bases in between. CDR3 coding DNA: TGTGCCAGCAGCCCTCGGGGCCCTTACAATGAGCAGTTCTTC. Its translation is CASSPRGPYNEQFF.

The CDR3 is CASSKGQGAIGANVLTF. In nucleotides, the CDR3 is TGTGCCAGTAGTAAGGGACAGGGGGCAATCGGGGCCAACGTCCTGACTTTC. V usage is TRBV19 and J usage is TRBJ2-6, with TRBD1 identical over 12 bases. Trimming cost V 4 bases and J 4 bases; bases outside gene matches: 5. Germline V gene lookup returns CDR1 LNHDA and CDR2 SQIVND (reference sequence). The CDR3 sequence is 17 residues long.

This clonotype was observed a few times. This chain connects TRBV5-1 to TRBJ2-5, with TRBD1 identical over 7 bases. V lost 0 bases, J lost 5 bases, and 7 bases stayed unmatched. CDR3 length: 15 amino acids. The germline V gene encodes CDR1 SGHRS and CDR2 YFSETQ. The CDR3 bases are TGCGCCAGCAGCTTGGTCCTGAACAGGGGTGAGACCCAGTACTTC. Translated: CASSLVLNRGETQYF.

This clonotype is termed medium-sized. The chain joins TRBV5-6 to TRBJ2-7, with D tentatively TRBD1 (5 bases). The germline gives CDR1 SGHDT, CDR2 YYEEEE. The CDR3 is 13 residues long. The ends were cut back, 3 bases at V and 3 bases at J, with 10 bases in the middle. CDR3 in amino acids: CASSSGFNYEQYF. In DNA form, the CDR3 reads TGTGCCAGCAGCTCAGGGTTTAACTACGAGCAGTACTTC.

The chain employs TRBV7-2 and TRBJ2-7; 8 bases are a match to TRBD1. V was pared by 5 bases and J by 5 bases, with 14 bases of the junction left unmatched. Germline V gives CDR1 SGHTA, CDR2 FQGNSA. The CDR3 sequence is 16 residues long. The chain's CDR3 is CASSPPGQVSGNEQYF. In DNA, the CDR3 is TGTGCCAGCAGCCCCCCGGGACAGGTTTCGGGGAACGAGCAGTACTTC.

This rearrangement joins TRBV28 to TRBJ1-1, with a tentative D call TRBD1 (5 bases). Trimming removed 6 bases from V and 1 base from J, with 18 bases in between. This CDR3 is 16 amino acids long. Germline lookup yields CDR1 MDHEN and CDR2 SYDVKM. The CDR3, as DNA: TGTGCCAGCAGCCCGACCAGGGCTGGTGGGAACACTGAAGCTTTCTTT. As protein: CASSPTRAGGNTEAFF.

This rearrangement joins TRBV4-1 to TRBJ2-5, with TRBD1 identical over 9 bases. The germline CDR1 and CDR2 sequences are MGHRA and YSYEKL. The CDR3 has 15 amino acids. Trimming cost V 3 bases and J 1 base; bases outside gene matches: 3. The CDR3 loop is CASSQGQGFQETQYF. Written as DNA, the CDR3 is TGCGCCAGCAGCCAGGGACAGGGTTTCCAAGAGACCCAGTACTTC.

In its sample, this clonotype is medium-sized. The chain uses TRBV5-4 and TRBJ2-5, with 9 nucleotides matching TRBD1. Losses at the gene ends were 4 bases for V and 4 bases for J; bases not matched to a gene: 5. CDR1 is SGHNT, CDR2 YYREEE, per germline (reference sequence). The length of the CDR3 is 14 residues. This chain's CDR3 is CASSPKGQGETQYF. DNA of the CDR3: TGTGCCAGCAGCCCAAAGGGACAGGGAGAGACCCAGTACTTC.

By frequency in the sample, this clonotype is medium-sized (0.01 to 0.1%). The chain recombines TRBV6-6 with TRBJ2-5, with TRBD2 matching over 12 bases. The CDR3 has 16 amino acids. The V segment lost 2 bases and the J segment 5 bases; nucleotides outside the gene matches: 6. Looked up from germline, CDR1 is MNHNY and CDR2 is SVGAGI (reference sequence). The CDR3 bases are TGTGCCAGCAGTTACCCGGGACTAGCGGGTGACGAGACCCAGTACTTC. Its translation: CASSYPGLAGDETQYF.

With respect to this clonotype: One junction end does not reproduce the germline sequence, and a read error may be involved. This chain connects TRBV5-1 to TRBJ2-1, with TRBD2 matching 13 bases. This CDR3 is 14 amino acids long. CDR1 is SGHRS, CDR2 YFSETQ, per germline. Here the CDR3 reads CASSYGLAGVEQFF. In DNA form, the CDR3 reads TGTGCCAGCAGCTACGGACTAGCGGGAGTTGAGCAGTTCTTC.

Relative to its sample, this clonotype is medium-sized. This chain's CDR3 is CASSDTDGYTF. The DNA of the CDR3 is TGTGCCAGTAGTGACACCGATGGCTACACCTTC. This chain connects TRBV19 to TRBJ1-2; D gene unclear. Germline loops: CDR1 LNHDA, CDR2 SQIVND (reference sequence). This CDR3 is 11 amino acids long. The V end lost 5 bases, the J end lost 6 bases, and 7 bases lay between the germline ends.

By frequency in the sample, this clonotype is medium-sized. V gene TRBV6-5 combines with J gene TRBJ2-3; no reliable D call. V was shortened by 6 bases and J by 2 bases, with 18 bases between the two germline ends. CDR3 size: 16 residues. Germline loops: CDR1 MNHEY, CDR2 SVGAGI. The CDR3 region has the DNA TGTGCCAGCAGCCCCACTCTAAGTCGCGTCACAGATACGCAGTATTTT. Translation gives CASSPTLSRVTDTQYF.

This clonotype was picked up a small number of times. The rearrangement links TRBV6-1 to TRBJ1-2; D might be TRBD1 (6 bases). CDR1 and CDR2 from the germline V gene are MNHNS and SASEGT. The CDR3 consists of 16 residues. The V and J ends lost 10 bases and 0 bases respectively, with 21 bases between them. The CDR3 DNA reads as TGTGCCATCACAGAACCGAGGGCAGGGGCTAACTATGGCTACACCTTC. It encodes CAITEPRAGANYGYTF.

The chain couples TRBV29-1 to TRBJ2-1; 10 bases are a match to TRBD2. V gave up 3 bases and J gave up 9 bases; unmatched junction bases: 8. Germline V gene lookup returns CDR1 SQVTM and CDR2 ANQGSEA. The CDR3 consists of 14 residues. The DNA of the CDR3 is TGCAGCGTTGATGATCCTAGCGGGAGCGCTGAGCAGTTCTTC. Translation: CSVDDPSGSAEQFF.